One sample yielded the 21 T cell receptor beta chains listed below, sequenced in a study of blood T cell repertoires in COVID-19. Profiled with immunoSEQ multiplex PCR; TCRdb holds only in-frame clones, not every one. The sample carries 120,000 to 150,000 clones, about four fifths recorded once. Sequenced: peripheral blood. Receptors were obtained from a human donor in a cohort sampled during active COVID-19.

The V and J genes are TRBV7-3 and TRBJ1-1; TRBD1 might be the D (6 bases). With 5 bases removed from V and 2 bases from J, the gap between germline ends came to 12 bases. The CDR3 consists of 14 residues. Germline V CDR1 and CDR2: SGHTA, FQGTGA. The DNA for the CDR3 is TGTGCCAGCAGCCAAACAGGGATTAACACTGAAGCTTTCTTT. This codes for CASSQTGINTEAFF.

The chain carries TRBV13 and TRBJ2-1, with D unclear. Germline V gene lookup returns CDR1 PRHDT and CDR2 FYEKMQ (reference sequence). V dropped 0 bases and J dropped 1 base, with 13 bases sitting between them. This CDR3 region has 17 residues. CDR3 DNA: TGTGCCAGCAGCTTAGGCCTGGGTGGCGGATCCTACAATGAGCAGTTCTTC. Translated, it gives CASSLGLGGGSYNEQFF.

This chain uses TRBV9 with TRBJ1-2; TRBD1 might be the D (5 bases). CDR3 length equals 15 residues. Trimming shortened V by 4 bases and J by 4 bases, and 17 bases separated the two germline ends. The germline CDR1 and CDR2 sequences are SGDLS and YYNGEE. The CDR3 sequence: CASSPGGGVGYGYTF. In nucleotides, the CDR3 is TGTGCCAGCAGCCCTGGGGGAGGGGTAGGCTATGGCTACACCTTC.

In DNA form, the CDR3 reads TGCGCCAGCAGCTTGGGCGGGAGTGTCTCAGGGAGTGAAGAGACCCAGTACTTC. Protein: CASSLGGSVSGSEETQYF. The rearrangement links TRBV5-1 to TRBJ2-5; 7 bases match TRBD2. Germline lookup yields CDR1 SGHRS and CDR2 YFSETQ. This CDR3 spans 18 amino acids. J gave up 3 bases and V 0 bases, and 14 bases lay outside the gene matches.

The CDR3 DNA reads as TGTGCCAGTAGTGCGACAGGGGGTGAGCAGTACGTC. Encoded protein: CASSATGGEQYV. The V and J genes are TRBV19 and TRBJ2-7; 9 positions agree with TRBD1. This CDR3 spans 12 amino acids. Trimming cost V 5 bases and J 7 bases; bases outside gene matches: 3. Germline values: CDR1 LNHDA, CDR2 SQIVND (reference sequence).

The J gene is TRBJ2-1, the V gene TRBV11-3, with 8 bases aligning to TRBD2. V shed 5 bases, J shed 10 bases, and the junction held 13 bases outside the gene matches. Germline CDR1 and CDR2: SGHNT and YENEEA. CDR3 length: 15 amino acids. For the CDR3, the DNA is TGTGCCAGCAGCCTAGGGAGCGGGAGCCTGGGGGAGCAGTTCTTC. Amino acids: CASSLGSGSLGEQFF. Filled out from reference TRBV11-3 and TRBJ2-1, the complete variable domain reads EAGVVQSPRYKIIEKKQPVAFWCNPISGHNTLYWYLQNLGQGPELLIRYENEEAVDDSQLPKDRFSAERLKGVDSTLKIQPAELGDSAVYLCASSLGSGSLGEQFFGPGTRLTVL.

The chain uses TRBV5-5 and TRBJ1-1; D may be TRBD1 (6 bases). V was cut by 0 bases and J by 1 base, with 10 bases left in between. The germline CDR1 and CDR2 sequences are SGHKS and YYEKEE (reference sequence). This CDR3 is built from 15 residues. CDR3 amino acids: CASSLVLRGNTEAFF. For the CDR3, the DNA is TGTGCCAGCAGCTTGGTCCTCAGGGGGAACACTGAAGCTTTCTTT.

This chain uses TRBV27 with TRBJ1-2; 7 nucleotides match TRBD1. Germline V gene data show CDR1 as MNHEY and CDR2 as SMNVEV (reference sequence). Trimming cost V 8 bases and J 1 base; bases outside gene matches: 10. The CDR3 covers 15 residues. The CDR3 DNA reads TGTGCCAGCGGGAAGTCGACAGGGCTTAACTATGGCTACACCTTC. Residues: CASGKSTGLNYGYTF.

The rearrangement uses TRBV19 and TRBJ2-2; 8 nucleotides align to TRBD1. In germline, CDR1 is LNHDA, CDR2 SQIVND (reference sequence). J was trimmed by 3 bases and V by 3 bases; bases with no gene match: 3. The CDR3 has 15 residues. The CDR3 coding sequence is TGTGCCAGTAGTATTCAGGGGGCGGACACCGGGGAGCTGTTTTTT. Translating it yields CASSIQGADTGELFF.

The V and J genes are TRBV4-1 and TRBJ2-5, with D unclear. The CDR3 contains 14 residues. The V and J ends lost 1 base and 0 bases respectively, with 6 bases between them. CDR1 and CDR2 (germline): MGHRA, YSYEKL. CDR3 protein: CASSQGEYQETQYF. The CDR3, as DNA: TGCGCCAGCAGCCAAGGAGAGTACCAAGAGACCCAGTACTTC.

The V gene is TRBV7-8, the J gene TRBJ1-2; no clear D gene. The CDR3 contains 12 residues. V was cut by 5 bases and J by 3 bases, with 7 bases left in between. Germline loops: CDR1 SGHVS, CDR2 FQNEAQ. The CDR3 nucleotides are TGTGCCAGCAGCCAGAGGGACTATGGCTACACCTTC. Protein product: CASSQRDYGYTF.

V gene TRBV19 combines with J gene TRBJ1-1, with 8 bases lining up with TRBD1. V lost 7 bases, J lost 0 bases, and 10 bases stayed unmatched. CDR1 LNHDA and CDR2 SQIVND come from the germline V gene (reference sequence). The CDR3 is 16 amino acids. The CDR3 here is CASTWTGRQMNTEAFF. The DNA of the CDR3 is TGTGCCAGTACTTGGACAGGGCGACAGATGAACACTGAAGCTTTCTTT.

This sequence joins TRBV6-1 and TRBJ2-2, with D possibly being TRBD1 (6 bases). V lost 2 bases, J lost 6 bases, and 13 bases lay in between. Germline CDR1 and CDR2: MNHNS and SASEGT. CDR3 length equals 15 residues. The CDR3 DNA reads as TGTGCCAGCAGTGAAATCCAGGGGTCGGCCGGGGAGCTGTTTTTT. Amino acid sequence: CASSEIQGSAGELFF.

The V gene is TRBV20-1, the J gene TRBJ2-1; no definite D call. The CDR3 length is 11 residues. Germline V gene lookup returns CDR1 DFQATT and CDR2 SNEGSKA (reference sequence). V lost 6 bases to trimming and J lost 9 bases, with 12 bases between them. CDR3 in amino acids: CSATPSSEQFF. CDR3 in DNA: TGCAGTGCAACGCCGTCGAGTGAGCAGTTCTTC.

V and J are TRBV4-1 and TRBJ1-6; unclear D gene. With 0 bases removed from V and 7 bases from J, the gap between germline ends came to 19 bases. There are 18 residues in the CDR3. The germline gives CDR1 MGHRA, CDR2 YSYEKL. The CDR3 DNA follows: TGCGCCAGCAGCCAAGATCTCAGAACCCTGAAAATGAATTCACCCCTCCACTTT. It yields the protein CASSQDLRTLKMNSPLHF.

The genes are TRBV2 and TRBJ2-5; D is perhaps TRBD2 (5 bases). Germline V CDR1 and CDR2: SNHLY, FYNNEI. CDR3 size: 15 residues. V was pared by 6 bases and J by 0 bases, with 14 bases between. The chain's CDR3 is CASSLEDGYQETQYF. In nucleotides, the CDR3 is TGTGCCAGCAGCCTGGAGGATGGGTACCAAGAGACCCAGTACTTC.

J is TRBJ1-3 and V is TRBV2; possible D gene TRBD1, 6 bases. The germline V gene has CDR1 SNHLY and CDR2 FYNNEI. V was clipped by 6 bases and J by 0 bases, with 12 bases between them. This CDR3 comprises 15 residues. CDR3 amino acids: CASSLGQSSGNTIYF. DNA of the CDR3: TGTGCCAGCAGCCTTGGACAGAGCTCTGGAAACACCATATATTTT.

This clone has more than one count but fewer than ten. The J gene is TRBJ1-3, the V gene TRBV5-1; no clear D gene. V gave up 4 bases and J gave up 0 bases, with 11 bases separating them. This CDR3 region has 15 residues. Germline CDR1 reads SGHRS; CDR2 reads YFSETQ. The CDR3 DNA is TGCGCCAGCAGCCCTTCACCGAGCTCTGGAAACACCATATATTTT. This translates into CASSPSPSSGNTIYF.

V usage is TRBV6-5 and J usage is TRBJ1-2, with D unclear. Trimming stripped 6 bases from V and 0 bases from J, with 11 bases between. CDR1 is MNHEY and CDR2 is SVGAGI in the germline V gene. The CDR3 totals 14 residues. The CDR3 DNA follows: TGTGCCAGCAGAATGACACTAGCTAACTATGGCTACACCTTC. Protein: CASRMTLANYGYTF.

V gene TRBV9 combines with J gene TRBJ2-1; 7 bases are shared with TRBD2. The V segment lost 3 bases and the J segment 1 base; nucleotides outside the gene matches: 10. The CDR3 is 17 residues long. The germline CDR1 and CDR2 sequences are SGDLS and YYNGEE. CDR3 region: CASSGYKYGRSYNEQFF. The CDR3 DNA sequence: TGTGCCAGCAGCGGATATAAGTACGGGAGGTCCTACAATGAGCAGTTCTTC.

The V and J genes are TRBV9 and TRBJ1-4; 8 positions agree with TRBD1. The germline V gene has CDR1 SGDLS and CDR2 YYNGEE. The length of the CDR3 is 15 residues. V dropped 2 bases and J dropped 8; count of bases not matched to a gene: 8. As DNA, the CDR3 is TGTGCCAGCAGCGTCGAAGGACAGGGTGGCGAAAAACTGTTTTTT. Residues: CASSVEGQGGEKLFF.